This TCR beta chain was recorded in a study of blood T cell repertoires in COVID-19. Authors' methods: Reference gene primers were amplified, and this amplification served to estimate nucleated cell counts. Profiling relied on immunoSEQ multiplex PCR, and the TCRdb table lists in-frame clones only, not all of them. That table is the source of V, J and clone size, and D and trimming were worked out from the DNA. The sample yields more than 15,000 clones, roughly 89% seen once. V dropped 5 bases and J dropped 2 bases, with 10 bases sitting between them. The CDR3 has 13 residues. The source material was peripheral blood. This clonotype was sampled from a human donor in a cohort sampled during active COVID-19. V and J are TRBV12-3 or TRBV12-4 and TRBJ2-7, with D unclear. The CDR3 DNA is TGTGCCAGCAGTCCAAGACACACCTACGAGCAGTACTTC. Translation gives CASSPRHTYEQYF.